This T cell receptor (beta chain) was recorded in a study of T cells in Graves' hyperthyroidism and ophthalmopathy. Findings and caveats of the study: Among clonotypes expanded in thyroid above 0.001, most were also found in blood. Through a model of 13 V-J features, ophthalmopathy was separated from stable hyperthyroidism.

This clonotype was detected only a few times. The antigen remains undetermined. From RNA transcripts, TCR beta CDR3 regions were amplified. An initial round of RT-PCR targeting the TCR CDR3 relied on the HTBI primer set. Using its own MiXCR run on the multiplex PCR reads, TCRdb lists one record per CDR3 protein. The data hold a few hundred thousand distinct CDR3 sequences, with roughly 15% observed a single time. The CDR3 length is 16 residues. Looked up from germline, CDR1 is MDHEN and CDR2 is SYDVKM. Trimming removed 4 bases at V and 8 bases at J, with 23 bases between. The receptor was derived from a middle-aged woman with Graves' ophthalmopathy. The V gene is TRBV28, the J gene TRBJ1-1; possible D gene TRBD1, 5 bases. Sequenced input: blood. The CDR3 DNA reads as TGTGCCAGCAGTTCCCAAACCCGGGACCTGAAGCGGGAAGCTTTCTTT. Its translation is CASSSQTRDLKREAFF.